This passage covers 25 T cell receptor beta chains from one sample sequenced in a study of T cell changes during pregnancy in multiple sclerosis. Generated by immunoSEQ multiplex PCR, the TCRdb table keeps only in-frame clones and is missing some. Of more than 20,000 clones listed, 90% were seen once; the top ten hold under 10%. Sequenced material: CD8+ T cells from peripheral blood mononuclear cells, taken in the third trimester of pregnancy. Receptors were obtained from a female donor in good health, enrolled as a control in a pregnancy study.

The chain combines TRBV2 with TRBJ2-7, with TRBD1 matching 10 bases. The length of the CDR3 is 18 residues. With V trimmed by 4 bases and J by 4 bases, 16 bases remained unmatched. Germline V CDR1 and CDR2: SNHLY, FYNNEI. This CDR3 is CASSGTPGTGETRYEQYF. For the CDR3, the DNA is TGTGCCAGCAGTGGCACCCCCGGGACAGGGGAAACGAGGTACGAGCAGTACTTC.

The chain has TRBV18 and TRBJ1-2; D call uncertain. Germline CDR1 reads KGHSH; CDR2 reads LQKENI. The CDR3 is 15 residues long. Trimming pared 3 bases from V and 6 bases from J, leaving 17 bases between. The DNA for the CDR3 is TGTGCCAGCTCACCCTCGGACGGAGGAATGGATGGCTACACCTTC. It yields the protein CASSPSDGGMDGYTF. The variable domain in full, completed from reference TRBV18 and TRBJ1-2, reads NAGVMQNPRHLVRRRGQEARLRCSPMKGHSHVYWYRQLPEEGLKFMVYLQKENIIDESGMPKERFSAEFPKEGPSILRIQQVVRGDSAAYFCASSPSDGGMDGYTFGSGTRLTVV.

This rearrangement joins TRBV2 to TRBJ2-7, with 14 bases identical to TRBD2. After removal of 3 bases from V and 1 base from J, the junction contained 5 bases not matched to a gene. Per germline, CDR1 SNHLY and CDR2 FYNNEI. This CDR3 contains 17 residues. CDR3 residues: CASSEGLAGDQSYEQYF. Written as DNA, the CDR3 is TGTGCCAGCAGTGAGGGACTAGCGGGGGATCAATCCTACGAGCAGTACTTC.

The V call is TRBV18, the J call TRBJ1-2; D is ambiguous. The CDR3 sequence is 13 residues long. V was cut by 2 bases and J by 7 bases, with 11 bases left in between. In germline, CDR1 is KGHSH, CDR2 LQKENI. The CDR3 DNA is TGTGCCAGCTCACCAGAGGTGCATTCTGGCTACACCTTC. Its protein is CASSPEVHSGYTF.

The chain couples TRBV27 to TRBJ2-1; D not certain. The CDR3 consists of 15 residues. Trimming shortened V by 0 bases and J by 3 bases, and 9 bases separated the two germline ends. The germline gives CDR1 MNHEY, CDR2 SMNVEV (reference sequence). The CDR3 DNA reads TGTGCCAGCAGTTTATCGAGCTCAGGCTACAATGAGCAGTTCTTC. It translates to CASSLSSSGYNEQFF.

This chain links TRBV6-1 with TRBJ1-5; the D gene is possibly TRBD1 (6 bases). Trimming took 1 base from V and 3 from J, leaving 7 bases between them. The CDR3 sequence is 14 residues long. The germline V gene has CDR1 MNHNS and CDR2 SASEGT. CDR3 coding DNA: TGTGCCAGCAGTGAAGGGACAGACAATCAGCCCCAGCATTTT. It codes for CASSEGTDNQPQHF.

The CDR3 DNA follows: TGTGCCAGCGGCAGCGGGAGACCCATCTACGAGCAGTACTTC. Its translation is CASGSGRPIYEQYF. The J gene is TRBJ2-7, the V gene TRBV6-1; 8 nucleotides align to TRBD2. CDR1 is MNHNS, CDR2 SASEGT, per germline. The CDR3 has 14 residues. Trimming took 8 bases from V and 3 from J; bases not matched to a gene: 9.

CDR3 nucleotides: TGTGCCAGCAGTTTAATAAAACTTAACAGGGGGGTGAACACTGAAGCTTTCTTT. Translated, it gives CASSLIKLNRGVNTEAFF. The chain joins TRBV28 to TRBJ1-1; 8 positions agree with TRBD1. The junction had 11 bases not matched to a gene; V was cut back by 2 bases and J by 0 bases. This CDR3 is built from 18 residues. CDR1 is MDHEN and CDR2 is SYDVKM in the germline V gene.

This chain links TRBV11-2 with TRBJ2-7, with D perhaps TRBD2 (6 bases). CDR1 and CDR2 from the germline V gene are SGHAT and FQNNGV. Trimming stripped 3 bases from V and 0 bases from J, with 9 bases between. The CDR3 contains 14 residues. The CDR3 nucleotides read TGTGCCAGCAGCTTTGGGGGGACCTCCTACGAGCAGTACTTC. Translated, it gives CASSFGGTSYEQYF. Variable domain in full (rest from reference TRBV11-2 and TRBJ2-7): EAGVAQSPRYKIIEKRQSVAFWCNPISGHATLYWYQQILGQGPKLLIQFQNNGVVDDSQLPKDRFSAERLKGVDSTLKIQPAKLEDSAVYLCASSFGGTSYEQYFGPGTRLTVT.

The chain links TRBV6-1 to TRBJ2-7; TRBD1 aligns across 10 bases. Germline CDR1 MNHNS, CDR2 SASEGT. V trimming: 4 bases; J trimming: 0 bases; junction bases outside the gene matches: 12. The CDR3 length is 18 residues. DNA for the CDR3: TGTGCCAGCAGTGCACAAACGACAGGGGGCTTAATCTCCTACGAGCAGTACTTC. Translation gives CASSAQTTGGLISYEQYF.

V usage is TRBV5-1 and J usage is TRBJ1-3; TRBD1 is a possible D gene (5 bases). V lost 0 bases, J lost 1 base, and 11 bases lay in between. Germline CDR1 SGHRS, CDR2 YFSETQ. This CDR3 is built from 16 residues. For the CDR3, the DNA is TGCGCCAGCAGCTTGGCCCCAGGGTTGTCTGGAAACACCATATATTTT. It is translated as CASSLAPGLSGNTIYF.

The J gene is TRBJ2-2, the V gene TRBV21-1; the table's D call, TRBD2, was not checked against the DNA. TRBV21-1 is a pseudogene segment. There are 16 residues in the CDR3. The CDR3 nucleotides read TGTGCCACCATACGACTAGCGGGAGGAGGCACCGGGGAGCTGTTTTTT. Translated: CATIRLAGGGTGELFF.

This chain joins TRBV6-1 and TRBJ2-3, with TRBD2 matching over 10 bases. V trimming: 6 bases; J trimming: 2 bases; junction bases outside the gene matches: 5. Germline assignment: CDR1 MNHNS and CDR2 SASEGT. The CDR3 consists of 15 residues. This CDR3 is CASRVGLADTDTQYF. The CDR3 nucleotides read TGTGCCAGCAGAGTAGGACTAGCGGACACAGATACGCAGTATTTT.

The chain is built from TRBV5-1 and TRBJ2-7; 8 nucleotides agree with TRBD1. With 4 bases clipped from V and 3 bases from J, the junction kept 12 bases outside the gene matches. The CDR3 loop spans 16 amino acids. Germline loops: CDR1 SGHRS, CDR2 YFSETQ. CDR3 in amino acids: CASSGAGDRRGYEQYF. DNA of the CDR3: TGCGCCAGCAGCGGGGCCGGGGACAGGCGGGGCTACGAGCAGTACTTC.

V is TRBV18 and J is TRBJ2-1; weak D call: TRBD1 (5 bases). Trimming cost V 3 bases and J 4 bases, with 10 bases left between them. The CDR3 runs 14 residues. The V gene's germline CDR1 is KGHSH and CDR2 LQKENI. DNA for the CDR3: TGTGCCAGCTCACCGGGGCGGACGTACAATGAGCAGTTCTTC. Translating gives CASSPGRTYNEQFF.

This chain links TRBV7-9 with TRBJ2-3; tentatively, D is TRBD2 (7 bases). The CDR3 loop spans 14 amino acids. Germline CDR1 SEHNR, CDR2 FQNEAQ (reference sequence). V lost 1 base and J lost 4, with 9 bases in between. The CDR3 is CASSLVGGADTQYF. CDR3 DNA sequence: TGTGCCAGCAGCTTAGTAGGGGGGGCAGATACGCAGTATTTT.

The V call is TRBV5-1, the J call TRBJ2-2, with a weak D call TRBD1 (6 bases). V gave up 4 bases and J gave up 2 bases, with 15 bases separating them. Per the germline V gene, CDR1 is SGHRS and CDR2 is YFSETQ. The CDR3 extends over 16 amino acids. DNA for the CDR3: TGCGCCAGCAGCGTGGGACACACTTCCAACACCGGGGAGCTGTTTTTT. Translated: CASSVGHTSNTGELFF.

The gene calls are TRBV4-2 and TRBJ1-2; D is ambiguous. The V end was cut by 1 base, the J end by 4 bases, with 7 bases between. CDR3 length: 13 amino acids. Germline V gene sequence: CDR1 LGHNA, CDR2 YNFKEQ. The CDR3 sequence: CASSQVGGYGYTF. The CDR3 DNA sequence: TGTGCCAGCAGCCAAGTCGGAGGCTATGGCTACACCTTC.

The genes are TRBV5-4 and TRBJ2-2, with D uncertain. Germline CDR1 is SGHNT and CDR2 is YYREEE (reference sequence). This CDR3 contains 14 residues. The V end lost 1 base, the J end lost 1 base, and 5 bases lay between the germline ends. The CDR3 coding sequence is TGTGCCAGCAGCTTGACAGTGAACACCGGGGAGCTGTTTTTT. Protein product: CASSLTVNTGELFF.

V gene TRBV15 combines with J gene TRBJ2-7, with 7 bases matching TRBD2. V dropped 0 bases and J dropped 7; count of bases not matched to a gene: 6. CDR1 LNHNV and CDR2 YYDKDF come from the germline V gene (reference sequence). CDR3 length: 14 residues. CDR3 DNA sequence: TGTGCCACCAGCAGAGATCAGGGAGGGCAAGAGCAGTACTTC. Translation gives CATSRDQGGQEQYF.

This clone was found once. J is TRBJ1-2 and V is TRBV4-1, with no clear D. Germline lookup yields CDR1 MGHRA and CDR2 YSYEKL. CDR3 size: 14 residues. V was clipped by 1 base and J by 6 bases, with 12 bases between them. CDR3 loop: CASSQGPGDHGYTF. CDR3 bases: TGCGCCAGCAGCCAAGGGCCAGGTGACCATGGCTACACCTTC.

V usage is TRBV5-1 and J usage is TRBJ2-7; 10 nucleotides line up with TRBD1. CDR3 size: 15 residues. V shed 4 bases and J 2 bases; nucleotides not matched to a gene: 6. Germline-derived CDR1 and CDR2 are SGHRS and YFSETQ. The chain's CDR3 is CASSPQTGGPYEQYF. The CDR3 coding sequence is TGCGCCAGCAGCCCCCAGACAGGGGGCCCCTACGAGCAGTACTTC.

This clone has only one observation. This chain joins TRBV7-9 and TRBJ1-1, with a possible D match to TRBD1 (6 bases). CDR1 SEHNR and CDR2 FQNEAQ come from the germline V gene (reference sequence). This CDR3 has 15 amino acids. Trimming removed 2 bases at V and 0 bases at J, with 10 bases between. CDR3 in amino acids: CASSLNQGLNTEAFF. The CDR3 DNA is TGTGCCAGCAGCTTAAATCAGGGGTTGAACACTGAAGCTTTCTTT.

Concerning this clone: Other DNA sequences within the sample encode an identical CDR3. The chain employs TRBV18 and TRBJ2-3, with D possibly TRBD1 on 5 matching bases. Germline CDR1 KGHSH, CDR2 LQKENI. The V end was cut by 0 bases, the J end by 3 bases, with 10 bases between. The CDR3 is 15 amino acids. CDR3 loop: CASSPPQGRTDTQYF. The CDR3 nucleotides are TGTGCCAGCTCACCACCGCAGGGCCGGACAGATACGCAGTATTTT.

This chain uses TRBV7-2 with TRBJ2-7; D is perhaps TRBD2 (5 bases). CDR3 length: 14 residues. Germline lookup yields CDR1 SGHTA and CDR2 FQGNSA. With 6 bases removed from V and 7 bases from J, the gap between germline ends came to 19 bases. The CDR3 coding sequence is TGTGCCAGCAGTCTTCGGCCTCCACGGGAAGAGCAGTACTTC. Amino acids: CASSLRPPREEQYF.